The next 27 T cell receptor beta chains were all read from a single sample in a study of cytomegalovirus exposure and HLA in healthy donors. The PCR employed 60 Vbeta primers together with 13 Jbeta primers. Sequencing was performed with immunoSEQ multiplex PCR; in TCRdb, only in-frame clones are kept and a portion is missing. The sample holds approximately 80,000 clones. Sequencing input: PBMCs. The receptor set was obtained from a woman in her twenties or thirties in good health and CMV-seronegative.

This rearrangement joins TRBV7-9 to TRBJ2-7; maybe TRBD2 (5 bases). The CDR3 spans 17 residues. V gave up 2 bases and J gave up 2 bases, with 19 bases separating them. Germline-derived CDR1 and CDR2 are SEHNR and FQNEAQ (reference sequence). This CDR3 reads CASSLKASAATPYEQYF. In nucleotides, the CDR3 is TGTGCCAGCAGCTTAAAAGCTTCAGCGGCTACACCCTACGAGCAGTACTTC.

The rearrangement uses TRBV15 and TRBJ1-1, with 7 bases lining up with TRBD1. V lost 5 bases, J lost 3 bases, and 6 bases stayed unmatched. This CDR3 is built from 14 residues. CDR1 and CDR2 from the germline V gene are LNHNV and YYDKDF (reference sequence). CDR3 sequence (DNA): TGTGCCACCAGCTACCGAACAGGGGACACTGAAGCTTTCTTT. Amino acids: CATSYRTGDTEAFF.

The chain couples TRBV6-5 to TRBJ1-1; D perhaps matches TRBD1 (5 bases). The V end was cut by 6 bases, the J end by 4 bases, with 12 bases between. The CDR3 consists of 13 residues. Germline assignment: CDR1 MNHEY and CDR2 SVGAGI. CDR3 sequence reads: CASRPGGSTEAFF. Written as DNA, the CDR3 is TGTGCCAGCAGACCGGGGGGGTCCACTGAAGCTTTCTTT.

This chain connects TRBV19 to TRBJ1-3; D ambiguous. There are 14 residues in the CDR3. Deletions cut 5 bases from V and 2 bases from J, with 10 bases between. Germline V CDR1 and CDR2: LNHDA, SQIVND (reference sequence). The CDR3 nucleotides are TGTGCCAGTAGTCATGCGGGGACTGGAAACACCATATATTTT. Translation: CASSHAGTGNTIYF.

The chain has TRBV6-1 and TRBJ2-7, with 9 nucleotides matching TRBD2. Germline CDR1 and CDR2: MNHNS and SASEGT. The CDR3 sequence is 15 residues long. V dropped 3 bases and J dropped 0; count of bases not matched to a gene: 3. CDR3 DNA: TGTGCCAGCAGTGAGCTTAGCGGGAGCTCCTACGAGCAGTACTTC. Its translation: CASSELSGSSYEQYF.

The chain has TRBV30 and TRBJ2-7; D possibly corresponds to TRBD1 (5 bases). Germline CDR1 and CDR2: GTSNPN and SVGIG (reference sequence). The V and J ends lost 1 base and 6 bases respectively, with 16 bases between them. This CDR3 spans 14 amino acids. The chain's CDR3 is CAWSGWGTSSEQYF. The CDR3 nucleotides are TGTGCCTGGAGTGGGTGGGGCACCTCAAGCGAGCAGTACTTC.

This chain links TRBV5-1 with TRBJ1-4; D ambiguous. Trimming removed 4 bases from V and 7 bases from J, with 14 bases in between. CDR1 is SGHRS and CDR2 is YFSETQ in the germline V gene. CDR3 length: 14 amino acids. The CDR3 spells CASSPSSGGEKLFF. As DNA, the CDR3 is TGCGCCAGCAGCCCCTCCTCAGGTGGTGAAAAACTGTTTTTT.

J is TRBJ2-7 and V is TRBV6-5; 8 nucleotides agree with TRBD1. This CDR3 is built from 12 residues. Germline CDR1 reads MNHEY; CDR2 reads SVGAGI. V gave up 10 bases and J gave up 4 bases; unmatched junction bases: 6. DNA for the CDR3: TGTGCCACTGGACAGGGCCCGTACGAGCAGTACTTC. It yields the protein CATGQGPYEQYF.

V and J are TRBV29-1 and TRBJ2-7, with D maybe TRBD1 (5 bases). V lost 2 bases and J lost 2, with 7 bases in between. Looked up from germline, CDR1 is SQVTM and CDR2 is ANQGSEA. CDR3 length: 12 residues. In nucleotides, the CDR3 is TGCAGCGTTGAAACAGGAACCTACGAGCAGTACTTC. This translates into CSVETGTYEQYF.

This chain links TRBV7-9 with TRBJ1-2, with 9 bases identical to TRBD1. The junction had 5 bases not matched to a gene; V was cut back by 5 bases and J by 4 bases. The CDR3 covers 14 residues. CDR1 is SEHNR, CDR2 FQNEAQ, per germline (reference sequence). The CDR3 sequence: CASSGTGRAYGYTF. The CDR3 nucleotides are TGTGCCAGCAGCGGGACAGGGCGGGCCTATGGCTACACCTTC.

The J gene is TRBJ1-2, the V gene TRBV19; TRBD1 aligns across 9 bases. The CDR3 is made up of 13 amino acids. Germline V gene data show CDR1 as LNHDA and CDR2 as SQIVND (reference sequence). After removal of 6 bases from V and 7 bases from J, the junction contained 6 bases not matched to a gene. The chain's CDR3 is CASRPRDRVGYTF. CDR3 in DNA: TGTGCCAGTAGACCCCGGGACAGGGTTGGCTACACCTTC.

The CDR3 nucleotides are TGTGCCAGCAGTGAAGCCGGGACAGGGAACACTGAAGCTTTCTTT. Translating it yields CASSEAGTGNTEAFF. The chain recombines TRBV6-1 with TRBJ1-1; TRBD1 matches 8 bases. The CDR3 is made up of 15 amino acids. Germline assignment: CDR1 MNHNS and CDR2 SASEGT. V was clipped by 0 bases and J by 1 base; unmatched bases: 1.

The chain carries TRBV4-2 and TRBJ2-7, with D hard to call. Germline V CDR1 and CDR2: LGHNA, YNFKEQ. The CDR3 spans 13 residues. The ends were cut back, 0 bases at V and 7 bases at J, with 10 bases in the middle. This CDR3 is CASSQDTVSEQYF. Here the CDR3 DNA reads TGTGCCAGCAGCCAAGATACTGTTAGTGAGCAGTACTTC.

This chain links TRBV12-5 with TRBJ1-5; D not resolved. There are 15 residues in the CDR3. Germline V gene data show CDR1 as LGHNT and CDR2 as FRNRAP. V lost 1 base and J lost 0, with 7 bases in between. The DNA for the CDR3 is TGTGCTAGTGGTTTGGGACTTATTAGCAATCAGCCCCAGCATTTT. Encoded protein: CASGLGLISNQPQHF.

The V call is TRBV30, the J call TRBJ1-5; tentative D call: TRBD1 (6 bases). The ends were cut back, 3 bases at V and 1 base at J, with 13 bases in the middle. There are 15 residues in the CDR3. In germline, CDR1 is GTSNPN, CDR2 SVGIG (reference sequence). The CDR3 sequence: CAWSTGSSSNQPQHF. Written as DNA, the CDR3 is TGTGCCTGGAGCACAGGGTCCTCAAGCAATCAGCCCCAGCATTTT.

The chain employs TRBV5-1 and TRBJ2-5; TRBD2 aligns across 13 bases. Germline assignment: CDR1 SGHRS and CDR2 YFSETQ. The V and J ends lost 4 bases and 8 bases, in that order; junction bases with no gene match: 8. This CDR3 spans 15 amino acids. The CDR3 loop is CASSLRTSGGATQYF. The CDR3 nucleotides are TGCGCCAGCAGCCTCAGGACTAGCGGGGGAGCTACCCAGTACTTC.

V usage is TRBV29-1 and J usage is TRBJ2-1, with TRBD2 identical over 9 bases. V dropped 1 base and J dropped 3; count of bases not matched to a gene: 4. The germline gives CDR1 SQVTM, CDR2 ANQGSEA. This CDR3 has 15 residues. CDR3 in amino acids: CSVEATSGIYNEQFF. The CDR3 DNA sequence: TGCAGCGTTGAAGCGACTAGCGGAATCTACAATGAGCAGTTCTTC.

The chain recombines TRBV7-9 with TRBJ1-2; no clear D. The germline V and J ends were trimmed by 1 base and 8 bases, with 11 bases remaining between them. The V gene's germline CDR1 is SEHNR and CDR2 FQNEAQ (reference sequence). The CDR3 is made up of 13 amino acids. For the CDR3, the DNA is TGTGCCAGCAGCTTAGGAGGGTCGTACGGCTACACCTTC. This translates into CASSLGGSYGYTF.

A note on this clone: One junction end does not reproduce the germline sequence, and a read error may be involved. V and J are TRBV30 and TRBJ2-5, with 13 positions matching TRBD2. Germline V gives CDR1 GTSNPN, CDR2 SVGIG (reference sequence). The CDR3 is made up of 15 amino acids. CDR3 in DNA: TGTGCCGGGAGTCTGACTAGCGGGGGGCAGGAGACCCAGTACTTC. Translated, it gives CAGSLTSGGQETQYF.

The chain combines TRBV28 with TRBJ2-6; perhaps TRBD2 as D (5 bases). V lost 5 bases to trimming and J lost 0 bases, with 11 bases between them. This CDR3 is 16 amino acids long. Per the germline V gene, CDR1 is MDHEN and CDR2 is SYDVKM. The CDR3 DNA follows: TGTGCCAGCAGTGGACGGACTCACTCTGGGGCCAACGTCCTGACTTTC. Encoded protein: CASSGRTHSGANVLTF.

This chain joins TRBV4-1 and TRBJ2-1; TRBD2 agrees at 9 bases. Germline CDR1 and CDR2: MGHRA and YSYEKL. The CDR3 sequence is 16 residues long. V lost 0 bases, J lost 4 bases, and 4 bases stayed unmatched. As DNA, the CDR3 is TGCGCCAGCAGCCAAGAGGAGACTAGCGGATACAATGAGCAGTTCTTC. Translating it yields CASSQEETSGYNEQFF.

The chain carries TRBV6-6 and TRBJ2-7; D is uncertain. CDR3 length: 15 amino acids. V was trimmed by 2 bases and J by 2 bases, leaving 13 bases between them. The germline V gene has CDR1 MNHNY and CDR2 SVGAGI (reference sequence). For the CDR3, the DNA is TGTGCCAGCAGTTACCCTACTGCTGCGGCCTACGAGCAGTACTTC. It codes for CASSYPTAAAYEQYF.

The chain couples TRBV4-1 to TRBJ1-1, with unresolved D. V shed 3 bases and J shed 1 base, with 6 bases lying between them. CDR1 and CDR2 from the germline V gene are MGHRA and YSYEKL. This CDR3 contains 13 residues. The CDR3 DNA reads TGCGCCAGCAGCCAGGGCCCGAACACTGAAGCTTTCTTT. It codes for CASSQGPNTEAFF.

The V call is TRBV25-1, the J call TRBJ2-5; 15 bases are a match to TRBD2. The CDR3 length is 17 residues. Looked up from germline, CDR1 is MGHDK and CDR2 is SYGVNS. The V gene end was trimmed by 3 bases and the J gene end by 3 bases; junction bases not matched to a gene: 5. The CDR3 DNA reads TGTGCCAGCAGTGACCGAGGACTAGCGGGAGGGAAAGAGACCCAGTACTTC. This sequence encodes CASSDRGLAGGKETQYF.

This chain connects TRBV6-4 to TRBJ2-2; 7 nucleotides match TRBD1. V was clipped by 3 bases and J by 5 bases; unmatched bases: 3. The germline V gene has CDR1 MRHNA and CDR2 SNTAGT. This CDR3 is built from 14 residues. The CDR3 protein is CASSEQGPTGELFF. CDR3 nucleotides: TGTGCCAGCAGTGAACAGGGGCCGACCGGGGAGCTGTTTTTT.

The CDR3 loop is CASSMTGFGYTF. The CDR3 coding sequence is TGTGCCAGTAGTATGACAGGGTTTGGCTACACCTTC. The chain recombines TRBV19 with TRBJ1-2; TRBD1 matches at 7 bases. After removal of 3 bases from V and 7 bases from J, the junction contained 2 bases not matched to a gene. The CDR3 consists of 12 residues. Germline V gene data show CDR1 as LNHDA and CDR2 as SQIVND (reference sequence).

The chain links TRBV5-1 to TRBJ1-3; 10 bases match TRBD1. Trimming cost V 3 bases and J 4 bases; bases outside gene matches: 7. The CDR3 loop spans 16 amino acids. CDR1 and CDR2 from the germline V gene are SGHRS and YFSETQ. Here the CDR3 reads CASSYSGTGVGNTIYF. The CDR3, as DNA: TGCGCCAGCAGCTACTCCGGGACAGGGGTCGGAAACACCATATATTTT.